These 28 T cell receptor beta chains came from one sample sequenced in a study of T-cell memory formation after mild COVID-19. Each CDR3 protein gets one entry after TCRdb re-called the 5' RACE reads with MiXCR. The sample carries roughly 150,000 distinct CDR3 sequences, 10% to 15% recorded once. Sample: PBMCs or a T cell subset sorted from them (not recorded which). The source of these receptors is a man aged 18 to 30 who had mild COVID-19 (a few samples of this study predate the infection). Cell type and time point are not known.

The chain has TRBV10-3 and TRBJ2-3, with TRBD2 identical over 8 bases. Germline CDR1 and CDR2: ENHRY and SYGVKD. There are 15 residues in the CDR3. V lost 8 bases and J lost 6; bases outside the gene matches: 13. The CDR3 is CAIGHSGTRSDTQYF. In nucleotides, the CDR3 is TGTGCCATCGGCCACTCCGGGACTAGAAGTGATACGCAGTATTTT.

This clonotype showed up just a few times. V gene TRBV5-1 combines with J gene TRBJ1-1; D is perhaps TRBD1 (5 bases). The germline V gene has CDR1 SGHRS and CDR2 YFSETQ. The CDR3 totals 14 residues. Trimming left V 5 bases short and J 0 bases short, with 11 bases between. The CDR3 spells CASRLGTVNTEAFF. CDR3 nucleotide sequence: TGCGCCAGCAGGCTAGGGACGGTGAACACTGAAGCTTTCTTT.

This clonotype came up a few times. The chain is built from TRBV7-2 and TRBJ1-6, with D unresolved. V was clipped by 5 bases and J by 10 bases, with 15 bases between them. Germline CDR1 is SGHTA and CDR2 is FQGNSA. The CDR3 consists of 14 residues. CDR3 protein: CASSPSGSRSPLHF. The CDR3 DNA follows: TGTGCCAGCAGCCCGTCAGGAAGTAGGTCACCCCTCCACTTT. The whole variable domain, filled in from reference TRBV7-2 and TRBJ1-6, reads GAGVSQSPSNKVTEKGKDVELRCDPISGHTALYWYRQSLGQGLEFLIYFQGNSAPDKSGLPSDRFSAERTGGSVSTLTIQRTQQEDSAVYLCASSPSGSRSPLHFGNGTRLTVT.

In this sample, this clonotype turned up a few times. This chain joins TRBV6-6 and TRBJ1-5; D might be TRBD1 (6 bases). This CDR3 region has 13 residues. V dropped 7 bases and J dropped 4 bases, with 11 bases sitting between them. Germline CDR1 and CDR2: MNHNY and SVGAGI (reference sequence). The CDR3 spells CASIYRENQPQHF. As DNA, the CDR3 is TGTGCCAGCATCTACAGGGAAAATCAGCCCCAGCATTTT.

This clonotype has only a few counts. The V gene is TRBV5-1, the J gene TRBJ1-1, with a tentative D call TRBD1 (5 bases). This CDR3 is 14 amino acids long. Germline CDR1 and CDR2: SGHRS and YFSETQ. Trimming shortened V by 4 bases and J by 1 base, and 11 bases separated the two germline ends. DNA for the CDR3: TGCGCCAGCAGCCCAGCCGGGGGGAACACTGAAGCTTTCTTT. It codes for CASSPAGGNTEAFF.

The chain employs TRBV6-6 and TRBJ1-5, with TRBD1 as a possible D gene (6 bases). In germline, CDR1 is MNHNY, CDR2 SVGAGI (reference sequence). Trimming pared 2 bases from V and 11 bases from J, leaving 22 bases between. The CDR3 length is 16 residues. The CDR3 sequence: CASSYPSGGAIVAQHF. The CDR3 region has the DNA TGTGCCAGCAGTTACCCTTCCGGGGGGGCGATTGTAGCCCAGCATTTT.

This clonotype has a handful of counts. The CDR3 sequence is CASSRGRGTGELFF. CDR3 sequence (DNA): TGTGCCAGCAGTCGGGGCCGGGGCACCGGGGAGCTGTTTTTT. V gene TRBV12-3 or TRBV12-4 combines with J gene TRBJ2-2; possibly TRBD1 or TRBD2 for D (5 bases each). With 5 bases removed from V and 4 bases from J, the gap between germline ends came to 11 bases. The CDR3 loop spans 14 amino acids.

The J gene is TRBJ2-3, the V gene TRBV20-1; D is possibly TRBD1 (5 bases). Germline V gene data show CDR1 as DFQATT and CDR2 as SNEGSKA (reference sequence). CDR3 length: 12 residues. The V and J ends lost 6 bases and 2 bases respectively, with 9 bases between them. CDR3 sequence reads: CSAKGDTDTQYF. The CDR3 DNA follows: TGCAGTGCAAAAGGGGACACAGATACGCAGTATTTT.

The chain combines TRBV11-2 with TRBJ2-7, with TRBD1 matching 10 bases. Germline CDR1 and CDR2: SGHAT and FQNNGV. CDR3 length: 16 amino acids. V shed 0 bases and J 1 base; nucleotides not matched to a gene: 3. Here the CDR3 DNA reads TGTGCCAGCAGCTTAGACCCGGGACAGGGGTCCTACGAGCAGTACGTC. It specifies CASSLDPGQGSYEQYV.

The J gene is TRBJ2-2, the V gene TRBV6-5, with D hard to call. V was pared by 0 bases and J by 5 bases, with 4 bases between. Per germline, CDR1 MNHEY and CDR2 SVGAGI. This CDR3 is 13 amino acids long. As DNA, the CDR3 is TGTGCCAGCAGTTACTCGGGTACCGGGGAGCTGTTTTTT. Translated: CASSYSGTGELFF.

This clonotype was seen a few times. The gene calls are TRBV10-2 and TRBJ1-2; D uncertain. This CDR3 region has 14 residues. The germline V gene has CDR1 WSHSY and CDR2 SAAADI. Trimming took off 0 bases at V and 8 bases at J, with 13 bases between the two ends. CDR3: CASSESWPTGGYTF. As DNA, the CDR3 is TGCGCCAGCAGTGAGTCATGGCCCACCGGGGGCTACACCTTC.

On this clonotype: A read error may produce the germline difference seen at one junction end. The chain links TRBV14 to TRBJ2-1, with D unclear. Germline V lookup: CDR1 SGHDN, CDR2 FVKESK. The CDR3 has 10 residues. The CDR3 bases are TGTGCCAGCAGCCAAGTGGTGGAAACCTTC. Protein product: CASSQVVETF.

This clonotype was recorded many times. This chain uses TRBV3-1 with TRBJ2-5; no reliable D call. CDR1 and CDR2 (germline): LGHDT, YNNKEL (reference sequence). The CDR3 extends over 14 amino acids. The V end was cut by 0 bases, the J end by 4 bases, with 9 bases between. In DNA, the CDR3 is TGTGCCAGCAGCCAAGACCCGGGCCGAGAGACCCAGTACTTC. This sequence encodes CASSQDPGRETQYF.

The table lists this clonotype with a few counts. The rearrangement links TRBV9 to TRBJ2-3; no definite D call. Trimming stripped 4 bases from V and 0 bases from J, with 15 bases between. Germline lookup yields CDR1 SGDLS and CDR2 YYNGEE. The CDR3 length is 16 residues. This CDR3 reads CASSYSIGRSTDTQYF. CDR3 in DNA: TGTGCCAGCAGCTACTCGATCGGACGGAGCACAGATACGCAGTATTTT.

A few counts support this clonotype. V usage is TRBV11-2 and J usage is TRBJ2-2; D is possibly TRBD2 (6 bases). In germline, CDR1 is SGHAT, CDR2 FQNNGV. CDR3 length equals 18 residues. The V and J ends lost 8 bases and 7 bases respectively, with 29 bases between them. CDR3 nucleotide sequence: TGTGCCAGCCATAAATTATCCGGGCGATCAAAGGGAGGCGGGGAGCTGTTTTTT. Translation: CASHKLSGRSKGGGELFF.

This clonotype was counted only a few times. The V and J genes are TRBV6-6 and TRBJ2-3; D not resolved. In germline, CDR1 is MNHNY, CDR2 SVGAGI (reference sequence). This CDR3 contains 14 residues. The germline V and J ends were trimmed by 6 bases and 2 bases, with 12 bases remaining between them. CDR3 in DNA: TGTGCCAGCAGAGGACCAGAATTCACAGATACGCAGTATTTT. It is translated as CASRGPEFTDTQYF.

The rearrangement uses TRBV4-2 and TRBJ2-1; 9 nucleotides align to TRBD2. The germline CDR1 and CDR2 sequences are LGHNA and YNFKEQ. The CDR3 extends over 17 amino acids. V gave up 3 bases and J gave up 8 bases; unmatched junction bases: 14. The CDR3 reads CASSHGTRGGGADEQFF. In DNA form, the CDR3 reads TGTGCCAGCAGCCACGGAACGCGGGGCGGGGGGGCCGATGAGCAGTTCTTC.

This clonotype has just a few counts. The chain links TRBV7-2 to TRBJ2-1; D could derive from TRBD1 or TRBD2 (5 bases each). CDR3 length: 14 residues. V lost 4 bases to trimming and J lost 5 bases, with 12 bases between them. Germline loops: CDR1 SGHTA, CDR2 FQGNSA. As DNA, the CDR3 is TGTGCCAGCAGCTACGCTGGGACCCACAATGAGCAGTTCTTC. Translated: CASSYAGTHNEQFF.

This clonotype was found a few times. CDR3 bases: TGTGCCAGCAGTTTGGCAGGAATTAACTATGGCTACACCTTC. This gives the protein CASSLAGINYGYTF. This chain joins TRBV12-3 or TRBV12-4 and TRBJ1-2; D ambiguous. The CDR3 has 14 residues. V dropped 3 bases and J dropped 1 base, with 9 bases sitting between them.

Note on this clonotype: One junction end disagrees with the germline gene, perhaps due to a read error. This rearrangement joins TRBV5-4 to TRBJ2-3; 8 nucleotides line up with TRBD2. Germline CDR1 and CDR2: SGHNT and YYREEE (reference sequence). The CDR3 spans 15 residues. The DNA of the CDR3 is TGTGCCAGCAGTTTGGGCGGGGGGACCACAGATACGCAGTATTTT. As protein: CASSLGGGTTDTQYF.

This clonotype has only a few counts. This chain uses TRBV11-2 with TRBJ2-5, with 12 bases matching TRBD2. V shed 5 bases and J 4 bases; nucleotides not matched to a gene: 8. Germline V gene data show CDR1 as SGHAT and CDR2 as FQNNGV. The CDR3 extends over 16 amino acids. Here the CDR3 reads CASSIRLAGDVETQYF. Written as DNA, the CDR3 is TGTGCCAGCAGCATCCGACTAGCGGGGGACGTAGAGACCCAGTACTTC. The complete variable domain, with remaining parts taken from reference TRBV11-2 and TRBJ2-5, reads EAGVAQSPRYKIIEKRQSVAFWCNPISGHATLYWYQQILGQGPKLLIQFQNNGVVDDSQLPKDRFSAERLKGVDSTLKIQPAKLEDSAVYLCASSIRLAGDVETQYFGPGTRLLVL.

There are a few counts of this clonotype. The chain uses TRBV6-2 or TRBV6-3 and TRBJ2-6; 7 positions agree with TRBD1. The CDR3 is 15 residues long. The junction had 2 bases not matched to a gene; V was cut back by 2 bases and J by 4 bases. Germline assignment: CDR1 MNHEY and CDR2 SVGEGT. CDR3 sequence (DNA): TGTGCCAGCAGTTACGAGGGGGCAGGGGCCAACGTCCTGACTTTC. This translates into CASSYEGAGANVLTF.

This clonotype has only a few counts. The chain couples TRBV20-1 to TRBJ1-4, with D perhaps matching TRBD1 (6 bases). The germline V and J ends were trimmed by 5 bases and 8 bases, with 12 bases remaining between them. The CDR3 has 12 residues. Germline CDR1 and CDR2: DFQATT and SNEGSKA (reference sequence). The CDR3 loop is CSAGGGREKLFF. CDR3 DNA: TGCAGTGCTGGGGGGGGCCGCGAAAAACTGTTTTTT.

V is TRBV7-9 and J is TRBJ1-1; no definite D call. CDR1 and CDR2 (germline): SEHNR, FQNEAQ (reference sequence). V lost 6 bases and J 5 bases, leaving 13 bases between the germline ends. This CDR3 region has 13 residues. The CDR3 loop is CASSARSETEAFF. The CDR3 DNA is TGTGCCAGCAGTGCCCGGTCGGAGACTGAAGCTTTCTTT.

The chain joins TRBV6-2 or TRBV6-3 to TRBJ2-2; no definite D call. Germline CDR1 MNHEY, CDR2 SVGEGT. This CDR3 comprises 14 residues. Trimming stripped 0 bases from V and 6 bases from J, with 8 bases between. The DNA for the CDR3 is TGTGCCAGCAGTTACTCAACGGGCTCCGGGGAGCTGTTTTTT. Its protein is CASSYSTGSGELFF.

This chain joins TRBV27 and TRBJ2-3; unclear D gene. From germline, CDR1 is MNHEY and CDR2 SMNVEV (reference sequence). V was trimmed by 6 bases and J by 1 base, leaving 11 bases between them. CDR3 length: 14 residues. For the CDR3, the DNA is TGTGCCAGCAGGTCTTGGTCGGGCACAGATACGCAGTATTTT. Translating it yields CASRSWSGTDTQYF.

This clonotype has only a few counts. The V call is TRBV20-1, the J call TRBJ2-3; D gene unclear. V was pared by 7 bases and J by 0 bases, with 8 bases between. In germline, CDR1 is DFQATT, CDR2 SNEGSKA (reference sequence). CDR3 length: 12 amino acids. CDR3 bases: TGCAGTGTCTCTTCTAGCACAGATACGCAGTATTTT. As protein: CSVSSSTDTQYF.

V is TRBV18 and J is TRBJ1-1; D remains unclear. Germline assignment: CDR1 KGHSH and CDR2 LQKENI. V was pared by 1 base and J by 9 bases, with 18 bases between. This CDR3 comprises 15 residues. The CDR3 sequence: CASSPRFREFGKAFF. DNA of the CDR3: TGTGCCAGCTCACCACGGTTTAGGGAGTTTGGGAAAGCTTTCTTT.